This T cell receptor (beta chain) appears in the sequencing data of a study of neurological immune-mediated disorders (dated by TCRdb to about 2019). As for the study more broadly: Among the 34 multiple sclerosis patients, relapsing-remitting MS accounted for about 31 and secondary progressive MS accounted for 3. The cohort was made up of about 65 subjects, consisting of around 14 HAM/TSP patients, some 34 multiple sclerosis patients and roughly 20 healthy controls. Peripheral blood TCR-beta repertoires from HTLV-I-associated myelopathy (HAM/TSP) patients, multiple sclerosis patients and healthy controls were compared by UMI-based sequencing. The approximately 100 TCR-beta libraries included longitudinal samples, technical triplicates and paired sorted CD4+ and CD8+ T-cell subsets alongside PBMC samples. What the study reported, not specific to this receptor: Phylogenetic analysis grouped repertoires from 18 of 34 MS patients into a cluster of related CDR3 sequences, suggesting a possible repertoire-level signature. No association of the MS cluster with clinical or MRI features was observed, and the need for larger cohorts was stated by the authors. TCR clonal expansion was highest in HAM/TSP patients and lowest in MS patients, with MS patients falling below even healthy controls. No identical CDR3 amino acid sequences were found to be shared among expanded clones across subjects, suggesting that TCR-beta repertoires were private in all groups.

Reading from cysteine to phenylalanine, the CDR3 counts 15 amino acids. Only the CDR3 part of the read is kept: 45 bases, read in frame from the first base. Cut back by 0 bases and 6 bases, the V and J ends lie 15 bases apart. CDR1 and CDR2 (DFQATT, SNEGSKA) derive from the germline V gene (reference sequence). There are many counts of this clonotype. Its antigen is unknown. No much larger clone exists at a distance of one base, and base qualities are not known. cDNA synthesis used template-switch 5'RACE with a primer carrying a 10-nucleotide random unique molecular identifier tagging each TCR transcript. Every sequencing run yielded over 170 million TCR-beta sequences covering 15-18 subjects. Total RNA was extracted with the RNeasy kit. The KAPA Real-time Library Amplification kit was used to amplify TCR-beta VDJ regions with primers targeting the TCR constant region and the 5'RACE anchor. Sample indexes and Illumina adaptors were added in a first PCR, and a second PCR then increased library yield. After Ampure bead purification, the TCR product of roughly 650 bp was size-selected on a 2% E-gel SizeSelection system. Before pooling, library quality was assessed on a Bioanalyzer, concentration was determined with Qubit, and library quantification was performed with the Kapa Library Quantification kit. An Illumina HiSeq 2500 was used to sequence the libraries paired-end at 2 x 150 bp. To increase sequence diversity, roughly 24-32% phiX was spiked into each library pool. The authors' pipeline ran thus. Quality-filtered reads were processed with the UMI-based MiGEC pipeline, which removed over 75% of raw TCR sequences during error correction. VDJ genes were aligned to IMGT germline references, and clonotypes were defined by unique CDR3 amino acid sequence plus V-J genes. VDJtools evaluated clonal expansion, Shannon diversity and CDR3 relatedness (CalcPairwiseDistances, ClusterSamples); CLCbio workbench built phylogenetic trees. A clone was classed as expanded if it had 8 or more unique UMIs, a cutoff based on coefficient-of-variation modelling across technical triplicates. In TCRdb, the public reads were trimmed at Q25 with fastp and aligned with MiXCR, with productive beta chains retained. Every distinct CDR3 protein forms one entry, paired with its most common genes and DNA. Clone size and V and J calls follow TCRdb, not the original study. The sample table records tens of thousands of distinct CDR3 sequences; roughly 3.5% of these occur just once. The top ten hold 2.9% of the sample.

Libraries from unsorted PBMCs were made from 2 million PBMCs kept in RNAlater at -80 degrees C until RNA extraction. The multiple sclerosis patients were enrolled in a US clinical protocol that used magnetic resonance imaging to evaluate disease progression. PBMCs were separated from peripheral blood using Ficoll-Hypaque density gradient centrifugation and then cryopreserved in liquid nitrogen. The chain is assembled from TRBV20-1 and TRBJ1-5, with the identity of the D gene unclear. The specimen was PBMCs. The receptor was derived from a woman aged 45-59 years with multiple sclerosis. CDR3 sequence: CSARDGSQMGQPQHF. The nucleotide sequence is TGCAGTGCTAGAGATGGTAGCCAGATGGGTCAGCCCCAGCATTTT.